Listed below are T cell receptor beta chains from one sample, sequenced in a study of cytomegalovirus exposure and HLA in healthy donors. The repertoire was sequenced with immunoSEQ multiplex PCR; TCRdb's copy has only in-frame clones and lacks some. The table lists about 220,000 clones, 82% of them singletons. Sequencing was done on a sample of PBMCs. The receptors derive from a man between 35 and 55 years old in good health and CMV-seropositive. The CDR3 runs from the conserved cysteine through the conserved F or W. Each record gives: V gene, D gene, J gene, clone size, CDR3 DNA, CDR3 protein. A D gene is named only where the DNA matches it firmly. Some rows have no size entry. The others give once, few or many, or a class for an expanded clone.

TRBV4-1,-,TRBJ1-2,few,TGCGCCAGCAGCCAAGTTACCCAGGGATATGGCTACACCTTC,CASSQVTQGYGYTF
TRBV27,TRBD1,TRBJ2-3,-,TGTGCCAGCAGTCCCGGGACAGGGGATTGGGATACGCAGTATTTT,CASSPGTGDWDTQYF
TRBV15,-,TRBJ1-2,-,TGTGCCACCAGCAGAGATATGGGGTTACGGGGGACCAACTATGGCTACACCTTC,CATSRDMGLRGTNYGYTF
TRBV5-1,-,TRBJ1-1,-,TGCGCCAGCAGGGGGACACAGAACACTGAAGCTTTCTTT,CASRGTQNTEAFF
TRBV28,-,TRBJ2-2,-,TGTGCCAGCAGTTTGCTACCCCGGGGCGGGGAGCTGTTTTTT,CASSLLPRGGELFF
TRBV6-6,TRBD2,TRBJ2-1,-,TGTGCCAGCACCCTAGCGGGAGACTACAATGAGCAGTTCTTC,CASTLAGDYNEQFF
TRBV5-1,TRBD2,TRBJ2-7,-,TGCGCCAGCAGCCCAGCGGGAGGGACCTACGAGCAGTACTTC,CASSPAGGTYEQYF
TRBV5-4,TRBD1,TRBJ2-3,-,TGTGCCAGCAGCCTAGGGACAGGGGGCCTCACAGATACGCAGTATTTT,CASSLGTGGLTDTQYF
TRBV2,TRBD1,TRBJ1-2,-,TGTGCCAGCAGCGAAGCGAGGGACAGGGGGCATGGCTACACCTTC,CASSEARDRGHGYTF
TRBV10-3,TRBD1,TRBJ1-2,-,TGTGCCATCAGTGAGTACAGGGGCTGGACCTTC,CAISEYRGWTF
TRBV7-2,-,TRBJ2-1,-,TGTGCCAGCAGCTTAGCCCTACTAGTGAATGAGCAGTTCTTC,CASSLALLVNEQFF
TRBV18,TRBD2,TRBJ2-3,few,TGTGCCAGCTCACGGAGTAGCGGGAGGGCAGCAGATACGCAGTATTTT,CASSRSSGRAADTQYF
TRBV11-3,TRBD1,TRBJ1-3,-,TGTGCCAGCAGCCAGGGACAGTCTTGGGCCACCATATATTTT,CASSQGQSWATIYF
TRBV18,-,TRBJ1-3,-,TGTGCCAGCTCACCTGAGGAGATACAGGATCGCTCTGGAAACACCATATATTTT,CASSPEEIQDRSGNTIYF
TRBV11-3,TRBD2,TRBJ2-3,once,TGTGCCAGCAGCCACGGACTAGCGGGAGGAGATACGCAGTATTTT,CASSHGLAGGDTQYF
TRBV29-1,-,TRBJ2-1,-,TGCAGCGTACTAACAGGGTACTACAATGAGCAGTTCTTC,CSVLTGYYNEQFF
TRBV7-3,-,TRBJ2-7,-,TGTGCCAGCAGCTTAACCGGGGGAGCCAACGAGCAGTACTTC,CASSLTGGANEQYF
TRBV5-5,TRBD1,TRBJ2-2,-,TGTGCCAGCAGCTCGGGACAGGGAACGAACACCGGGGAGCTGTTTTTT,CASSSGQGTNTGELFF
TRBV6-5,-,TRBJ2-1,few,TGTGCCAGCAGTTTCTCCCAGTACAATGAGCAGTTCTTC,CASSFSQYNEQFF
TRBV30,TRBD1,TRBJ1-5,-,TGTGCCTGGAGTGGGGACAGCCATAGCAATCAGCCCCAGCATTTT,CAWSGDSHSNQPQHF
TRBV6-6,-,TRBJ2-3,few,TGTGCCAGCTGGAAAGTAGGGGTAGATACGCAGTATTTT,CASWKVGVDTQYF
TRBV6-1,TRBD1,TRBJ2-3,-,TGTGCCAGCAGATCGACAGGGGGGGCAGATACGCAGTATTTT,CASRSTGGADTQYF
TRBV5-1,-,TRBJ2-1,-,TGCGCCAGCACCTTGGGGCAGGGCTCCTACAATGAGCAGTTCTTC,CASTLGQGSYNEQFF
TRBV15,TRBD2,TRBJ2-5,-,TGTGCCACCAGCCACCCTAGCGGGAGGGCCGGAGAGACCCAGTACTTC,CATSHPSGRAGETQYF
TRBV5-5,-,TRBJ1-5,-,TGTGCCAGCAGCTTGGGCAGTTATAGCAATCAGCCCCAGCATTTT,CASSLGSYSNQPQHF
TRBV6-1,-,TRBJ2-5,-,TGTGCCAGCAGGGCCGGGAGTAGGTACCAAGAGACCCAGTACTTC,CASRAGSRYQETQYF
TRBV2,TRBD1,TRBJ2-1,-,TGTGCCAGCAGTGAAGCACAGGGGGTTCCTGAGCAGTTCTTC,CASSEAQGVPEQFF
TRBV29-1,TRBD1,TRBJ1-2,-,TGCAGCGTTTATGACAGGGGGGAGTGGGGCTACACCTTC,CSVYDRGEWGYTF
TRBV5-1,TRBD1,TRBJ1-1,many,TGCGCCAGCAGCTCGGGACAGCCGAACACTGAAGCTTTCTTT,CASSSGQPNTEAFF
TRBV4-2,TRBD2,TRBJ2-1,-,TGTGCCAGCACCGAACTAGCGGGAGTTTCCTACAATGAGCAGTTCTTC,CASTELAGVSYNEQFF
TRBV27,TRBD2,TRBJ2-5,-,TGTGCCAGCAGGGGACTAGCGGGGACCCAGTACTTC,CASRGLAGTQYF
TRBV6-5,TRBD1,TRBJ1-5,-,TGTGCCAGCAGTCACGGACAGGACTATCAGCCCCAGCATTTT,CASSHGQDYQPQHF
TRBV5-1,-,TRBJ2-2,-,TGCGCCAGCAGCTTGGGGAGATCGAACACCGGGGAGCTGTTTTTT,CASSLGRSNTGELFF
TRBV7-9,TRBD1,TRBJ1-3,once,TGTGCCAGCAGCTTACCCGGGACAGTCGGAAACACCATATATTTT,CASSLPGTVGNTIYF
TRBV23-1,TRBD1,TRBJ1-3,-,TGCGCCAGCAGTCATTCCCACCGGACAGGGGGCCGAAACACCATATATTTT,CASSHSHRTGGRNTIYF
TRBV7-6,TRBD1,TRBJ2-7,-,TGTGCCAGCAGCTTAGGAGCCCTGGGACAGGGGTCTGATGTGGAGCAGTACTTC,CASSLGALGQGSDVEQYF